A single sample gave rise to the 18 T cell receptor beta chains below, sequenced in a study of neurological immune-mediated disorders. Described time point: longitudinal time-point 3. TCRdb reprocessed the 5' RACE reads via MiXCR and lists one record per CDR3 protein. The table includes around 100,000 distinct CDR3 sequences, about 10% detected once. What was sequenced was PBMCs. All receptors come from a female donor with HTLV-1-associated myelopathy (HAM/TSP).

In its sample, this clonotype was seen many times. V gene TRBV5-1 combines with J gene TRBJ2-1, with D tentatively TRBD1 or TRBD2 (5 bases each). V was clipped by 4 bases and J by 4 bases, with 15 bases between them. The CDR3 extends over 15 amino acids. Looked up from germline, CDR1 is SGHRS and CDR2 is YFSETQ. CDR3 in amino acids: CASSKTPGAYNEQFF. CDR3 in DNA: TGCGCCAGCAGCAAGACCCCCGGGGCTTACAATGAGCAGTTCTTC.

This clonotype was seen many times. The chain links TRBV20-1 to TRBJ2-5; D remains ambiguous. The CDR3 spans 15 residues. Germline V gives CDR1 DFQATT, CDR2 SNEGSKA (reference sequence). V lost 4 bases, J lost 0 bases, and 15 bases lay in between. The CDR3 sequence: CSATDESSYQETQYF. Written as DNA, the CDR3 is TGCAGTGCTACCGATGAGAGCTCTTACCAAGAGACCCAGTACTTC.

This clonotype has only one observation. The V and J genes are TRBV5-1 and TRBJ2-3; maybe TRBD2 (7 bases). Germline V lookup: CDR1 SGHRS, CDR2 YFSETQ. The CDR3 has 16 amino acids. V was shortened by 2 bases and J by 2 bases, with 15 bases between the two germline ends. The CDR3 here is CASSFPRGPITDTQYF. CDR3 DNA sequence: TGCGCCAGCAGCTTTCCGCGGGGGCCCATCACAGATACGCAGTATTTT.

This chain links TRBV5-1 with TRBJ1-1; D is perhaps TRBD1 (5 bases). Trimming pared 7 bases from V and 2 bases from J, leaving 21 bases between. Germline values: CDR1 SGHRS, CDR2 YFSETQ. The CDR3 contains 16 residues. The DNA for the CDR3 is TGCGCCAGCCGCTCCGGGACCCCACCCCCCAACACTGAAGCTTTCTTT. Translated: CASRSGTPPPNTEAFF. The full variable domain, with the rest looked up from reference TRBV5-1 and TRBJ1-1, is KAGVTQTPRYLIKTRGQQVTLSCSPISGHRSVSWYQQTPGQGLQFLFEYFSETQRNKGNFPGRFSGRQFSNSRSEMNVSTLELGDSALYLCASRSGTPPPNTEAFFGQGTRLTVV.

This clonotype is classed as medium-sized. CDR3 nucleotides: TGTGCCAGCAGCTTAGAAGGTTTTACTTCGACCCAGTACTTC. The encoded protein is CASSLEGFTSTQYF. The chain couples TRBV7-2 to TRBJ2-5; D is unclear. V lost 1 base and J 7 bases, leaving 13 bases between the germline ends. CDR3 length equals 14 residues. The germline V gene has CDR1 SGHTA and CDR2 FQGNSA.

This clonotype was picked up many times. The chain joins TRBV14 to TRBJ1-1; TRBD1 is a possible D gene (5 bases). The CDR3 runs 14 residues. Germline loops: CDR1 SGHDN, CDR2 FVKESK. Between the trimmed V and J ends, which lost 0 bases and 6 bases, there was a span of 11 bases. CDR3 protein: CASSQDPGWAEAFF. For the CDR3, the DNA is TGTGCCAGCAGCCAAGATCCAGGGTGGGCTGAAGCTTTCTTT. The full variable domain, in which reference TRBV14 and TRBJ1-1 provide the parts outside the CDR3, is EAGVTQFPSHSVIEKGQTVTLRCDPISGHDNLYWYRRVMGKEIKFLLHFVKESKQDESGMPNNRFLAERTGGTYSTLKVQPAELEDSGVYFCASSQDPGWAEAFFGQGTRLTVV.

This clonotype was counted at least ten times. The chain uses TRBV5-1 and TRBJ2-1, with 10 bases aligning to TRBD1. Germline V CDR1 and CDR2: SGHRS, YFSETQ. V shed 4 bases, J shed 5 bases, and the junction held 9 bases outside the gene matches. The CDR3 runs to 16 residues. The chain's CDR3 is CASSPGGTGVNNEQFF. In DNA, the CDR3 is TGCGCCAGCAGCCCGGGCGGGACAGGGGTCAACAATGAGCAGTTCTTC.

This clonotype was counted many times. CDR3 DNA sequence: TGCGCCAGCAGCCCCGTTCCCTTGAGTTTGTTCAATGAGCAGTTCTTC. Protein sequence: CASSPVPLSLFNEQFF. V gene TRBV5-1 combines with J gene TRBJ2-1; no reliable D call. V shed 4 bases and J shed 6 bases, with 20 bases lying between them. This CDR3 has 16 residues. CDR1 and CDR2 from the germline V gene are SGHRS and YFSETQ.

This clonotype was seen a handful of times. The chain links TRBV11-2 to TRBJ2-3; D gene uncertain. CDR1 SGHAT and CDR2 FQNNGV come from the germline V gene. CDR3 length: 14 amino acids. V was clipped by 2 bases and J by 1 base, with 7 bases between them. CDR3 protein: CASSLRGRTDTQYF. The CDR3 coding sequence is TGTGCCAGCAGCTTACGTGGACGCACAGATACGCAGTATTTT. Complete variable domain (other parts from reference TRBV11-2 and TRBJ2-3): EAGVAQSPRYKIIEKRQSVAFWCNPISGHATLYWYQQILGQGPKLLIQFQNNGVVDDSQLPKDRFSAERLKGVDSTLKIQPAKLEDSAVYLCASSLRGRTDTQYFGPGTRLTVL.

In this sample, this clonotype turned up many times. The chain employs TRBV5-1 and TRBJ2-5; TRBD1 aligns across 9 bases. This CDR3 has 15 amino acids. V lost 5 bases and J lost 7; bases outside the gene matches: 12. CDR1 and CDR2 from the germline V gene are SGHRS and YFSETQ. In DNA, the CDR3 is TGCGCCAGCAGGCTTCAACAGGGGGCAAGAGGGACCCAGTACTTC. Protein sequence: CASRLQQGARGTQYF.

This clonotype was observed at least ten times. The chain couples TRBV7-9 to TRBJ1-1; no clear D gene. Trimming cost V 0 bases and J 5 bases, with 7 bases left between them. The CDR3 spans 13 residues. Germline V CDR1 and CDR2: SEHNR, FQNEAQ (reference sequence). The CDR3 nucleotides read TGTGCCAGCAGCTTAGCTACGAAGACTGAAGCTTTCTTT. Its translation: CASSLATKTEAFF. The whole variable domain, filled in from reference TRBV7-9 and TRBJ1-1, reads DTGVSQNPRHKITKRGQNVTFRCDPISEHNRLYWYRQTLGQGPEFLTYFQNEAQLEKSRLLSDRFSAERPKGSFSTLEIQRTEQGDSAMYLCASSLATKTEAFFGQGTRLTVV.

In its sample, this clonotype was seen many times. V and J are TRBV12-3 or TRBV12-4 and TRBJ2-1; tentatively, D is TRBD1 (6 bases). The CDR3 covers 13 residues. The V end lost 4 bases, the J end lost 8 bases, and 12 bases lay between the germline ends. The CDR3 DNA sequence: TGTGCCAGCAGTTCGAACAGGGTCCATGAGCAGTTCTTC. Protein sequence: CASSSNRVHEQFF.

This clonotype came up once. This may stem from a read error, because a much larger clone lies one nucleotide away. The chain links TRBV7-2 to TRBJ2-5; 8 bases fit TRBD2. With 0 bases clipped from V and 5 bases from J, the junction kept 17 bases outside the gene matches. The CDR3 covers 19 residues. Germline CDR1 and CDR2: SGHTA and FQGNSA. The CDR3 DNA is TGTGCCAGCAGCTTAGCGCTAACGGGACTAGAGGGGACCCGGGAGACCCAGTACTTC. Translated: CASSLALTGLEGTRETQYF.

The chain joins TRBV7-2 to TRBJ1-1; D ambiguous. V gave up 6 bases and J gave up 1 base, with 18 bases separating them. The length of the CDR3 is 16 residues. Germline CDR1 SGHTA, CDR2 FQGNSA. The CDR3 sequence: CASSTRAGSRNTEAFF. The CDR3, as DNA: TGTGCCAGCAGTACCAGAGCCGGATCAAGGAACACTGAAGCTTTCTTT.

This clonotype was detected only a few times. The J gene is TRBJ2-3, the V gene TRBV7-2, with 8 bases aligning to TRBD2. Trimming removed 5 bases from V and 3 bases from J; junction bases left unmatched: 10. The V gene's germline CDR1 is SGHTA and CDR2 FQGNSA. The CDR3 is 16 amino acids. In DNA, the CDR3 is TGTGCCAGCAGCCCCCTTTTCGGGGGGGGGACAGATACGCAGTATTTT. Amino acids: CASSPLFGGGTDTQYF.

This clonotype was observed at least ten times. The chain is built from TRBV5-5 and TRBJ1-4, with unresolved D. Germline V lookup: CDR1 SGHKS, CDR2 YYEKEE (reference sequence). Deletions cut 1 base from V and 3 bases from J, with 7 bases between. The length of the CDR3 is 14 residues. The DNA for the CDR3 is TGTGCCAGCAGCTTGAGTGGGGCTAATGAAAAACTGTTTTTT. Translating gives CASSLSGANEKLFF.

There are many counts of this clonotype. The CDR3 spells CASRTWGDTQYF. The CDR3 DNA follows: TGTGCCAGCAGAACGTGGGGGGATACGCAGTATTTT. The V and J genes are TRBV6-2 or TRBV6-3 and TRBJ2-3, with D tentatively TRBD1 or TRBD2 (5 bases each). Between the trimmed V and J ends, which lost 6 bases and 6 bases, there was a span of 10 bases. This CDR3 is built from 12 residues. Germline-derived CDR1 and CDR2 are MNHEY and SVGEGT.

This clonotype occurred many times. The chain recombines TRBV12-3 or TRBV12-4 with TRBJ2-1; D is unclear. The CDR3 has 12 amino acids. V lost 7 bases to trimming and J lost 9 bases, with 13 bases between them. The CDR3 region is CASKGLGVEQFF. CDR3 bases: TGTGCCAGCAAAGGTCTCGGAGTTGAGCAGTTCTTC.